This entry lists 2 T cell receptor beta chains sequenced from one sample in a study of blood T cell repertoires in COVID-19. Produced via immunoSEQ multiplex PCR; TCRdb's table is partial and in-frame only. The table records 150,000 to 200,000 clones, about 87% of them present only once. Specimen: peripheral blood. These receptors all come from a woman in her seventies with COVID-19, enrolled during active disease.

V gene TRBV30 combines with J gene TRBJ1-6; 10 positions match TRBD1. Germline loops: CDR1 GTSNPN, CDR2 SVGIG (reference sequence). V shed 2 bases and J 5 bases; nucleotides not matched to a gene: 9. The CDR3 runs to 17 residues. CDR3: CAWSRDRGRSDNSPLHF. CDR3 nucleotides: TGTGCCTGGAGTAGAGACAGGGGGCGGAGTGATAATTCACCCCTCCACTTT. Complete variable domain (other parts from reference TRBV30 and TRBJ1-6): SQTIHQWPATLVQPVGSPLSLECTVEGTSNPNLYWYRQAAGRGLQLLFYSVGIGQISSEVPQNLSASRPQDRQFILSSKKLLLSDSGFYLCAWSRDRGRSDNSPLHFGNGTRLTVT.

The CDR3 DNA follows: TGTGCCAGCTCACGGGACAACTCCTACGAGCAGTACTTC. It translates to CASSRDNSYEQYF. This chain joins TRBV18 and TRBJ2-7, with D maybe TRBD1 (6 bases). CDR3 length: 13 amino acids. CDR1 is KGHSH and CDR2 is LQKENI in the germline V gene. Between the trimmed V and J ends, which lost 4 bases and 0 bases, there was a span of 7 bases.